The 18 T cell receptor beta chains in this list originate from one sample, sequenced in a study of T cell responses to AZD1222 COVID-19 vaccine. Profiling relied on immunoSEQ multiplex PCR, and the TCRdb table lists in-frame clones only, not all of them. The table lists 110,000 to 150,000 clones, about 93% of them singletons, with 3.5% to 4.5% in the top ten. Sequences were derived from peripheral blood, sampled on day 0 of AZD1222 vaccination. These receptor sequences come from an adult in good health.

This chain's CDR3 is CATSRAGGTMVVQYF. The CDR3 region has the DNA TGTGCCACCAGCAGAGCCGGCGGGACGATGGTAGTTCAGTACTTC. This sequence joins TRBV15 and TRBJ2-4; D perhaps matches TRBD2 (6 bases). CDR1 is LNHNV, CDR2 YYDKDF, per germline (reference sequence). V lost 1 base to trimming and J lost 11 bases, with 18 bases between them. This CDR3 is built from 15 residues. Full variable domain (rest looked up from reference TRBV15 and TRBJ2-4): DAMVIQNPRYQVTQFGKPVTLSCSQTLNHNVMYWYQQKSSQAPKLLFHYYDKDFNNEADTPDNFQSRRPNTSFCFLDIRSPGLGDTAMYLCATSRAGGTMVVQYFGAGTRLSVL.

The chain uses TRBV6-2 or TRBV6-3 and TRBJ1-3; D perhaps matches TRBD1 (5 bases). CDR3 length: 15 amino acids. The V end was cut by 5 bases, the J end by 2 bases, with 13 bases between. Germline values: CDR1 MNHEY, CDR2 SVGEGT. The CDR3 region has the DNA TGTGCCAGCAGTCGGCCACGGACAACTGGAAACACCATATATTTT. It translates to CASSRPRTTGNTIYF.

The chain recombines TRBV28 with TRBJ1-3; D is possibly TRBD1 (6 bases). The germline V gene has CDR1 MDHEN and CDR2 SYDVKM. Deletions cut 2 bases from V and 0 bases from J, with 14 bases between. The CDR3 totals 17 residues. The CDR3 reads CASSLTAVTGSGNTIYF. The CDR3 nucleotides read TGTGCCAGCAGTTTAACGGCCGTGACAGGCTCTGGAAACACCATATATTTT.

V usage is TRBV6-5 and J usage is TRBJ2-1; TRBD2 matches at 7 bases. This CDR3 comprises 15 residues. With 0 bases clipped from V and 6 bases from J, the junction kept 5 bases outside the gene matches. Looked up from germline, CDR1 is MNHEY and CDR2 is SVGAGI. In DNA, the CDR3 is TGTGCCAGCAGTTACTCCCGGTGGGGGGGCAATGAGCAGTTCTTC. Encoded protein: CASSYSRWGGNEQFF.

The chain couples TRBV23-1 to TRBJ2-5; the D gene is possibly TRBD2 (6 bases). TRBV23-1 belongs to the ORF category, with a function that is uncertain. The CDR3 runs to 21 residues. V lost 3 bases to trimming and J lost 0 bases, with 29 bases between them. For the CDR3, the DNA is TGCGCCAGCAGTCACTCCCGGAACGGGAGACAACAGCCTCCGTACCAAGAGACCCAGTACTTC. This encodes CASSHSRNGRQQPPYQETQYF.

The chain has TRBV7-2 and TRBJ1-2; TRBD1 matches at 7 bases. Germline V CDR1 and CDR2: SGHTA, FQGNSA. The CDR3 is 13 amino acids. V lost 7 bases and J lost 3; bases outside the gene matches: 5. The CDR3 region has the DNA TGTGCCAGCATTTTAGACAGGGACTATGGCTACACCTTC. Its translation is CASILDRDYGYTF.

The CDR3 bases are TGTGCCAGCAGCTCCGGGACAAGCTCCTACAATGAGCAGTTCTTC. It is translated as CASSSGTSSYNEQFF. This chain links TRBV13 with TRBJ2-1; D possibly corresponds to TRBD1 (6 bases). Trimming took 4 bases from V and 0 from J, leaving 10 bases between them. CDR1 is PRHDT, CDR2 FYEKMQ, per germline (reference sequence). This CDR3 is built from 15 residues. Full variable domain (missing parts from reference TRBV13 and TRBJ2-1): AAGVIQSPRHLIKEKRETATLKCYPIPRHDTVYWYQQGPGQDPQFLISFYEKMQSDKGSIPDRFSAQQFSDYHSELNMSSLELGDSALYFCASSSGTSSYNEQFFGPGTRLTVL.

The V gene is TRBV9, the J gene TRBJ1-5; D unclear. From germline, CDR1 is SGDLS and CDR2 YYNGEE. The CDR3 totals 17 residues. Trimming left V 0 bases short and J 2 bases short, with 15 bases between. The CDR3: CASSVVAPGGGNQPQHF. The CDR3 DNA sequence: TGTGCCAGCAGCGTAGTTGCTCCAGGAGGTGGCAATCAGCCCCAGCATTTT. Full variable domain (remainder filled in from reference TRBV9 and TRBJ1-5): DSGVTQTPKHLITATGQRVTLRCSPRSGDLSVYWYQQSLDQGLQFLIQYYNGEERAKGNILERFSAQQFPDLHSELNLSSLELGDSALYFCASSVVAPGGGNQPQHFGDGTRLSIL.

CDR3 DNA sequence: TGCAGCGTTGAGAAGGTAGCGTCGTCCTACAATGAGCAGTTCTTC. As protein: CSVEKVASSYNEQFF. V usage is TRBV29-1 and J usage is TRBJ2-1; D is possibly TRBD2 (5 bases). The V end was cut by 3 bases, the J end by 1 base, with 13 bases between. Germline V CDR1 and CDR2: SQVTM, ANQGSEA. The CDR3 has 15 amino acids.

A single count supports this clone. The rearrangement joins TRBV10-3 to TRBJ2-7; unclear D gene. The CDR3 has 14 residues. Trimming took 6 bases from V and 0 from J, leaving 12 bases between them. Germline values: CDR1 ENHRY, CDR2 SYGVKD. CDR3 sequence reads: CAISGPGYSYEQYF. The CDR3 DNA sequence: TGTGCCATCAGCGGACCCGGATACTCCTACGAGCAGTACTTC.

The chain has TRBV2 and TRBJ1-4; the D is unclear. The V gene's germline CDR1 is SNHLY and CDR2 FYNNEI. This CDR3 spans 16 amino acids. V was cut by 4 bases and J by 6 bases, with 18 bases left in between. Here the CDR3 reads CASSGRMTKVYEKLFF. The CDR3 DNA is TGTGCCAGCAGTGGGAGAATGACTAAGGTGTATGAAAAACTGTTTTTT.

This chain joins TRBV19 and TRBJ2-7; possibly TRBD1 for D (5 bases). V gave up 1 base and J gave up 6 bases, with 13 bases separating them. Germline CDR1 is LNHDA and CDR2 is SQIVND (reference sequence). CDR3 size: 14 residues. The CDR3: CASSIGGQGAEQYF. The CDR3, as DNA: TGTGCCAGTAGTATAGGAGGTCAAGGGGCCGAGCAGTACTTC.

The J gene is TRBJ2-7, the V gene TRBV5-4, with TRBD1 identical over 7 bases. The CDR3 spans 18 residues. After removal of 4 bases from V and 2 bases from J, the junction contained 18 bases not matched to a gene. CDR1 is SGHNT, CDR2 YYREEE, per germline (reference sequence). CDR3 residues: CASSPPPKTGFVAYEQYF. CDR3 DNA sequence: TGTGCCAGCAGCCCCCCGCCCAAGACAGGGTTCGTAGCCTACGAGCAGTACTTC.

This clone was detected only once. The rearrangement uses TRBV7-9 and TRBJ2-1, with TRBD2 identical over 14 bases. The CDR3 consists of 15 residues. After removal of 5 bases from V and 7 bases from J, the junction contained 4 bases not matched to a gene. From germline, CDR1 is SEHNR and CDR2 FQNEAQ (reference sequence). The CDR3 region has the DNA TGTGCCAGCAGCCTGGGGACTAGCGGGAGTAATGAGCAGTTCTTC. Protein sequence: CASSLGTSGSNEQFF.

This chain joins TRBV18 and TRBJ2-6; D remains unclear. The V gene's germline CDR1 is KGHSH and CDR2 LQKENI. The CDR3 totals 16 residues. V lost 2 bases and J lost 0, with 8 bases in between. CDR3 region: CASSPWGGSGANVLTF. The CDR3 nucleotides are TGTGCCAGCTCACCATGGGGTGGCTCTGGGGCCAACGTCCTGACTTTC. Variable domain in full (rest from reference TRBV18 and TRBJ2-6): NAGVMQNPRHLVRRRGQEARLRCSPMKGHSHVYWYRQLPEEGLKFMVYLQKENIIDESGMPKERFSAEFPKEGPSILRIQQVVRGDSAAYFCASSPWGGSGANVLTFGAGSRLTVL.

The J gene is TRBJ2-7, the V gene TRBV5-1; 8 nucleotides match TRBD2. The CDR3 spans 18 residues. Trimming took 0 bases from V and 3 from J; bases not matched to a gene: 14. Germline CDR1 reads SGHRS; CDR2 reads YFSETQ. In nucleotides, the CDR3 is TGCGCCAGCAGCTTGGTTGGAGGTAGCGGGAACGCTTACTACGAGCAGTACTTC. Translation gives CASSLVGGSGNAYYEQYF.

This sequence joins TRBV12-3 or TRBV12-4 and TRBJ2-1; 7 bases map to TRBD2. The V gene end was trimmed by 11 bases and the J gene end by 12 bases; junction bases not matched to a gene: 13. The CDR3 has 12 amino acids. The CDR3 DNA is TGTGCCTCACCGGGGGGAGGAGGCGTGCAGTTCTTC. Translation gives CASPGGGGVQFF.

This rearrangement joins TRBV7-9 to TRBJ1-1, with a tentative D call TRBD1 (6 bases). The CDR3 runs to 14 residues. Germline CDR1 and CDR2: SEHNR and FQNEAQ (reference sequence). Trimming removed 5 bases from V and 4 bases from J, with 14 bases in between. CDR3 sequence (DNA): TGTGCCAGCAGCCCTTCGACAGGTCCCACTGAAGCTTTCTTT. Its translation: CASSPSTGPTEAFF.